This passage covers 18 T cell receptor beta chains from one sample sequenced in a study of OX40 agonist ivuxolimab in advanced cancers. Here immunoSEQ multiplex PCR was the method, and the copy in TCRdb shows in-frame clones only, minus some. Here the sample spans roughly 62,000 clones, approximately 81% being singletons. The sample consisted of CD4+ or CD8+ T cells sorted from blood, taken in a trial of the OX40 agonist ivuxolimab. Every receptor here comes from an adult with an advanced solid tumor such as melanoma, head and neck, liver or kidney cancer.

This rearrangement joins TRBV5-6 to TRBJ2-2, with a tentative D call TRBD1 (5 bases). The CDR3 extends over 16 amino acids. V was pared by 4 bases and J by 4 bases, with 17 bases between. Per germline, CDR1 SGHDT and CDR2 YYEEEE. DNA of the CDR3: TGTGCCAGCAGCCGTGGTTGGCAGGGTGGCACCGGGGAGCTGTTTTTT. Amino acid sequence: CASSRGWQGGTGELFF.

CDR3 sequence (DNA): TGTGCCTGGAGTGTACTAGGGAGTCTGTACTTC. Translation: CAWSVLGSLYF. The chain is built from TRBV30 and TRBJ2-7; the D gene is possibly TRBD2 (5 bases). This CDR3 contains 11 residues. Looked up from germline, CDR1 is GTSNPN and CDR2 is SVGIG (reference sequence). V was pared by 0 bases and J by 12 bases, with 12 bases between. Full variable domain (outside the CDR3, taken from reference TRBV30 and TRBJ2-7): SQTIHQWPATLVQPVGSPLSLECTVEGTSNPNLYWYRQAAGRGLQLLFYSVGIGQISSEVPQNLSASRPQDRQFILSSKKLLLSDSGFYLCAWSVLGSLYFGPGTRLTVT.

The chain carries TRBV5-1 and TRBJ2-7; D uncertain. The germline V gene has CDR1 SGHRS and CDR2 YFSETQ. The CDR3 spans 13 residues. V gave up 2 bases and J gave up 4 bases, with 10 bases separating them. CDR3 residues: CASSLTGGYEQYF. The CDR3 region has the DNA TGCGCCAGCAGCTTAACGGGTGGATACGAGCAGTACTTC. Full variable domain (outside the CDR3, taken from reference TRBV5-1 and TRBJ2-7): KAGVTQTPRYLIKTRGQQVTLSCSPISGHRSVSWYQQTPGQGLQFLFEYFSETQRNKGNFPGRFSGRQFSNSRSEMNVSTLELGDSALYLCASSLTGGYEQYFGPGTRLTVT.

The V call is TRBV25-1, the J call TRBJ2-1; 12 nucleotides align to TRBD1. The germline V gene has CDR1 MGHDK and CDR2 SYGVNS. There are 15 residues in the CDR3. The ends lost 6 bases at V and 7 bases at J; junction bases unmatched: 7. CDR3: CASRRGQGAINEQFF. Here the CDR3 DNA reads TGTGCCAGCAGGAGGGGACAGGGGGCAATAAATGAGCAGTTCTTC.

This clone was detected only a few times. The V gene is TRBV7-2, the J gene TRBJ1-3; D gene unclear. The germline V gene has CDR1 SGHTA and CDR2 FQGNSA. The CDR3 has 14 residues. V was pared by 5 bases and J by 1 base, with 9 bases between. CDR3 DNA: TGTGCCAGCAGCCGATTGGGGTCTGGAAACACCATATATTTT. Translated, it gives CASSRLGSGNTIYF.

This clone was observed a few times. Here the CDR3 reads CASSSDSWGYTF. The CDR3 DNA reads TGTGCCAGCAGCTCCGATAGTTGGGGCTACACCTTC. The genes are TRBV7-9 and TRBJ1-2; D gene unclear. The CDR3 has 12 residues. Between the trimmed V and J ends, which lost 4 bases and 8 bases, there was a span of 11 bases. From germline, CDR1 is SEHNR and CDR2 FQNEAQ (reference sequence).

The chain recombines TRBV11-2 with TRBJ1-1; possibly TRBD1 for D (6 bases). Trimming stripped 5 bases from V and 3 bases from J, with 16 bases between. CDR3 length: 15 amino acids. The germline V gene has CDR1 SGHAT and CDR2 FQNNGV. The CDR3 coding sequence is TGTGCCAGCAGCCTGGGAGTGCAGGGGTACACTGAAGCTTTCTTT. Translation: CASSLGVQGYTEAFF.

The J gene is TRBJ1-4, the V gene TRBV2; TRBD1 aligns across 8 bases. The trim removed 6 bases at V and 8 bases at J, leaving 11 bases unmatched. This CDR3 region has 15 residues. In germline, CDR1 is SNHLY, CDR2 FYNNEI. CDR3 sequence reads: CASRGTGGETEKLFF. In DNA form, the CDR3 reads TGTGCCAGCAGGGGAACAGGGGGGGAGACAGAAAAACTGTTTTTT. The complete variable domain, with remaining parts taken from reference TRBV2 and TRBJ1-4, reads EPEVTQTPSHQVTQMGQEVILRCVPISNHLYFYWYRQILGQKVEFLVSFYNNEISEKSEIFDDQFSVERPDGSNFTLKIRSTKLEDSAMYFCASRGTGGETEKLFFGSGTQLSVL.

V and J are TRBV27 and TRBJ2-3; either TRBD1 or TRBD2 may supply D (5 bases each). CDR3 length: 17 residues. Trimming took 4 bases from V and 5 from J, leaving 22 bases between them. Germline-derived CDR1 and CDR2 are MNHEY and SMNVEV (reference sequence). The CDR3 here is CASSWGLGPRSIDTQYF. CDR3 DNA sequence: TGTGCCAGCAGTTGGGGTCTGGGACCGAGGTCAATAGATACGCAGTATTTT.

The chain recombines TRBV7-9 with TRBJ2-5; D is perhaps TRBD1 (5 bases). Germline loops: CDR1 SEHNR, CDR2 FQNEAQ (reference sequence). The V end lost 3 bases, the J end lost 5 bases, and 13 bases lay between the germline ends. This CDR3 is built from 14 residues. Written as DNA, the CDR3 is TGTGCCAGCAGCTTCCCGACTTCAGGGGAGACCCAGTACTTC. This codes for CASSFPTSGETQYF.

V usage is TRBV5-1 and J usage is TRBJ2-5, with D hard to call. V lost 3 bases, J lost 5 bases, and 14 bases lay in between. CDR3 length: 14 residues. The germline V gene has CDR1 SGHRS and CDR2 YFSETQ. This chain's CDR3 is CASSSGFAQETQYF. CDR3 DNA sequence: TGCGCCAGCAGCTCCGGTTTTGCGCAGGAGACCCAGTACTTC.

The chain's CDR3 is CASSHQSGDLKQYF. DNA for the CDR3: TGTGCCAGCAGCCACCAAAGTGGGGACCTAAAACAGTACTTC. The J gene is TRBJ2-7, the V gene TRBV7-9; either TRBD1 or TRBD2 may supply D (5 bases each). CDR3 length: 14 residues. Germline loops: CDR1 SEHNR, CDR2 FQNEAQ (reference sequence). Trimming stripped 5 bases from V and 10 bases from J, with 21 bases between. Variable domain in full (rest from reference TRBV7-9 and TRBJ2-7): DTGVSQNPRHKITKRGQNVTFRCDPISEHNRLYWYRQTLGQGPEFLTYFQNEAQLEKSRLLSDRFSAERPKGSFSTLEIQRTEQGDSAMYLCASSHQSGDLKQYFGPGTRLTVT.

This sequence joins TRBV2 and TRBJ1-5; D may be TRBD1 (5 bases). Trimming pared 6 bases from V and 0 bases from J, leaving 12 bases between. Germline-derived CDR1 and CDR2 are SNHLY and FYNNEI. The CDR3 loop spans 15 amino acids. The CDR3 here is CASRNRRDSNQPQHF. Here the CDR3 DNA reads TGTGCCAGCAGAAATCGCAGGGATAGCAATCAGCCCCAGCATTTT. Full variable domain (outside the CDR3, taken from reference TRBV2 and TRBJ1-5): EPEVTQTPSHQVTQMGQEVILRCVPISNHLYFYWYRQILGQKVEFLVSFYNNEISEKSEIFDDQFSVERPDGSNFTLKIRSTKLEDSAMYFCASRNRRDSNQPQHFGDGTRLSIL.

The rearrangement joins TRBV11-2 to TRBJ2-1; D unresolved. The V gene's germline CDR1 is SGHAT and CDR2 FQNNGV. This CDR3 region has 13 residues. V was pared by 2 bases and J by 7 bases, with 9 bases between. The CDR3 region has the DNA TGTGCCAGCAGCTTATCGACGGAAAATGAGCAGTTCTTC. This encodes CASSLSTENEQFF.

The rearrangement uses TRBV7-9 and TRBJ2-7; D unresolved. V lost 5 bases and J 5 bases, leaving 16 bases between the germline ends. Germline V gene lookup returns CDR1 SEHNR and CDR2 FQNEAQ (reference sequence). This CDR3 spans 14 amino acids. The CDR3 loop is CASSLVTPTDEQYF. CDR3 sequence (DNA): TGTGCCAGCAGCCTAGTAACACCTACCGACGAGCAGTACTTC.

V is TRBV6-6 and J is TRBJ1-2; tentatively, D is TRBD1 (5 bases). The CDR3 covers 14 residues. Germline loops: CDR1 MNHNY, CDR2 SVGAGI (reference sequence). Trimming removed 0 bases at V and 6 bases at J, with 11 bases between. Here the CDR3 reads CASSYSVEGDGYTF. The CDR3 DNA is TGTGCCAGCAGTTACTCAGTTGAAGGGGATGGCTACACCTTC.

This sequence joins TRBV7-2 and TRBJ2-3; no reliable D call. Germline CDR1 is SGHTA and CDR2 is FQGNSA. V lost 5 bases and J 1 base, leaving 7 bases between the germline ends. The CDR3 is 13 residues long. CDR3 loop: CASSIQGTDTQYF. The CDR3, as DNA: TGTGCCAGCAGCATCCAGGGCACAGATACGCAGTATTTT.

This clone was seen more than once but under ten times. The rearrangement joins TRBV19 to TRBJ1-5, with 9 bases lining up with TRBD1. The V segment lost 7 bases and the J segment 6 bases; nucleotides outside the gene matches: 7. This CDR3 has 14 amino acids. Germline values: CDR1 LNHDA, CDR2 SQIVND (reference sequence). CDR3: CASKDRGGLQPQHF. The CDR3 DNA reads TGTGCCAGTAAAGACAGGGGGGGGCTTCAGCCCCAGCATTTT.